The 9 T cell receptor beta chains reported below all come from one sample, sequenced in a study of early T cells in non-severe SARS-CoV-2 infection. TCRdb re-called the 5' RACE reads through MiXCR, storing one row per CDR3 protein. This sample has about 50,000 distinct CDR3 sequences; over 9.5% occur once, and the top ten carry 6% to 8%. Sequenced: whole blood. These receptors originate from an adult who was a healthcare worker with PCR-confirmed SARS-CoV-2 infection or an uninfected control (not recorded which).

Many counts were recorded for this clonotype. V and J are TRBV6-5 and TRBJ2-3; possibly TRBD1 for D (5 bases). The V end was cut by 0 bases, the J end by 6 bases, with 19 bases between. Germline CDR1 and CDR2: MNHEY and SVGAGI. The CDR3 length is 17 residues. CDR3 nucleotides: TGTGCCAGCAGTTACTCACAGGCAGAGGTCCTTTTTGATACGCAGTATTTT. Its translation is CASSYSQAEVLFDTQYF.

The chain is built from TRBV19 and TRBJ2-1; the match to TRBD2 covers 9 bases. The junction had 3 bases not matched to a gene; V was cut back by 0 bases and J by 9 bases. CDR1 LNHDA and CDR2 SQIVND come from the germline V gene (reference sequence). The length of the CDR3 is 14 residues. CDR3 DNA sequence: TGTGCCAGTAGTATAGATTATAGCGGGGGTGAGCAGTTCTTC. Its protein product is CASSIDYSGGEQFF.

Here the CDR3 reads CASSQTGTSYEQYF. CDR3 sequence (DNA): TGTGCCAGTAGCCAGACCGGGACATCCTACGAGCAGTACTTC. J is TRBJ2-7 and V is TRBV19; D may be TRBD1 (6 bases). From germline, CDR1 is LNHDA and CDR2 SQIVND (reference sequence). Trimming left V 6 bases short and J 1 base short, with 13 bases between. The CDR3 sequence is 14 residues long.

In this sample, this clonotype turned up many times. V usage is TRBV6-5 and J usage is TRBJ2-3; TRBD1 matches 8 bases. V lost 4 bases and J lost 1; bases outside the gene matches: 4. Germline values: CDR1 MNHEY, CDR2 SVGAGI. This CDR3 is built from 15 residues. CDR3 amino acids: CASSSQGARTDTQYF. CDR3 sequence (DNA): TGTGCCAGCAGTTCCCAGGGGGCTCGCACAGATACGCAGTATTTT.

A few counts support this clonotype. CDR3 sequence reads: CASSLRLYEQYF. Here the CDR3 DNA reads TGTGCCAGCAGTTTACGTCTCTACGAGCAGTACTTC. This chain links TRBV28 with TRBJ2-7; D is uncertain. The CDR3 has 12 residues. Germline CDR1 and CDR2: MDHEN and SYDVKM. V was shortened by 2 bases and J by 3 bases, with 5 bases between the two germline ends.

This clonotype was seen repeatedly, ten times or more. CDR3 in DNA: TGTGCCAGCAGCCTTAGGACAGGCAATGAGCAGTTCTTC. Residues: CASSLRTGNEQFF. The gene calls are TRBV7-2 and TRBJ2-1; 7 bases line up with TRBD1. CDR3 length: 13 residues. The germline CDR1 and CDR2 sequences are SGHTA and FQGNSA. V shed 5 bases and J 6 bases; nucleotides not matched to a gene: 4.

This clonotype came up many times. The V call is TRBV24-1, the J call TRBJ2-3; tentatively, D is TRBD2 (5 bases). This CDR3 comprises 12 residues. Trimming shortened V by 4 bases and J by 6 bases, and 7 bases separated the two germline ends. Germline CDR1 and CDR2: KGHDR and SFDVKD. CDR3 region: CATSDQRDTQYF. Written as DNA, the CDR3 is TGTGCCACCAGTGACCAGCGGGATACGCAGTATTTT.

This clonotype appeared many times. The J gene is TRBJ1-1, the V gene TRBV5-6; the match to TRBD1 covers 7 bases. V was clipped by 0 bases and J by 9 bases; unmatched bases: 5. Germline V lookup: CDR1 SGHDT, CDR2 YYEEEE. The CDR3 has 13 amino acids. CDR3 DNA: TGTGCCAGCAGCTTGGCACAGGGGCGAAAAGCTTTCTTT. Protein: CASSLAQGRKAFF.

This clonotype was counted once. The chain has TRBV6-2 or TRBV6-3 and TRBJ2-7; D is unresolved. CDR3 length: 14 residues. Germline assignment: CDR1 MNHEY and CDR2 SVGEGT. Trimming cost V 0 bases and J 3 bases, with 9 bases left between them. Written as DNA, the CDR3 is TGTGCCAGCAGTTACTCGGCGCAGAACTACGAGCAGTACTTC. Translated: CASSYSAQNYEQYF.